Listed below are T cell receptor beta chains from one sample, sequenced in a study of beta chain features in type 1 diabetes. Repertoires were generated with immunoSEQ multiplex PCR, while TCRdb's copy carries only in-frame clones and drops some. The sample carries about 230,000 clones, more than 9% recorded once. The specimen sequenced was naive CD4+ T cells from blood. The receptors shown here come from a young woman in good health. The CDR3 runs from the conserved cysteine through the conserved F or W. D genes are given only for firm matches. Where a row states a size, it is once, few, many or the class of an expanded clone; other rows omit it.

V gene	clone size	D gene	J gene	CDR3 DNA	CDR3 protein
TRBV5-6	.	.	TRBJ2-2	TGTGCCAGCAGCTTGGACAGTCGTCTGGTCACCGGGGAGCTGTTTTTT	CASSLDSRLVTGELFF
TRBV5-1	.	TRBD2	TRBJ2-5	TGCGCCAGCAGCGTGAGACTAGCGGACCAAGAGACCCAGTACTTC	CASSVRLADQETQYF
TRBV7-2	few	TRBD2	TRBJ2-1	TGTGCCAGCAGCCTACTAGCGGGGGTATACAATGAGCAGTTCTTC	CASSLLAGVYNEQFF
TRBV7-6	few	TRBD2	TRBJ2-7	TGTGCCAGCAGCGGAGCGGGAGGGCTCAACGAGCAGTACTTC	CASSGAGGLNEQYF
TRBV7-6	few	TRBD2	TRBJ2-1	TGTGCCAGCAGCTTAGCGGGACTAGCGAGATACAATGAGCAGTTCTTC	CASSLAGLARYNEQFF
TRBV7-2	few	.	TRBJ1-5	TGTGCCAGCAGCTTACGGCAGGGATTCTATCAGCCCCAGCATTTT	CASSLRQGFYQPQHF
TRBV4-1	.	TRBD2	TRBJ2-1	TGCGCCAGCAGCCAAGATTTAGGACTAGCGACTAACAATGAGCAGTTCTTC	CASSQDLGLATNNEQFF
TRBV5-4	.	TRBD1	TRBJ2-3	TGTGCCAGCAGCTTGGAAGGGGGCGCGGAAGATACGCAGTATTTT	CASSLEGGAEDTQYF
TRBV12-5	few	.	TRBJ1-2	TGTGCTAGTCTTGGGGCCTCCTATGGCTACACCTTC	CASLGASYGYTF
TRBV2	.	.	TRBJ1-1	TGTGCCAGCAGTGAAAGGGGAAGCACTGAAGCTTTCTTT	CASSERGSTEAFF
TRBV6-1	.	TRBD1	TRBJ1-1	TGTGCCAGCAGCGTTACAGGGGGCGAAACTGAAGCTTTCTTT	CASSVTGGETEAFF
TRBV5-6	.	.	TRBJ2-4	TGTGCCAGCAGCTTGGCCGGGGGACCGAGTATTAAAAACATTCAGTACTTC	CASSLAGGPSIKNIQYF
TRBV4-2	.	TRBD1	TRBJ2-1	TGTGCCAGCAGCCAAGTAGGGACAGGCCCCCCAAATGAGCAGTTCTTC	CASSQVGTGPPNEQFF
TRBV11-2	.	.	TRBJ2-5	TGTGCCAGCAGCTTACGGCTAGGTAACCAAGAGACCCAGTACTTC	CASSLRLGNQETQYF
TRBV7-9	few	TRBD1	TRBJ2-6	TGTGCCAGCAGCTCTGACAGGGTCGAATTATCTGGGGCCAACGTCCTGACTTTC	CASSSDRVELSGANVLTF
TRBV4-1	.	TRBD1	TRBJ2-1	TGCGCCAGCAGCCACCCCCCCAGGGGGCTTGAGCAGTTCTTC	CASSHPPRGLEQFF
TRBV6-5	few	.	TRBJ1-2	TGTGCCAGCAGTTCCCAGGCTAACTATGGCTACACCTTC	CASSSQANYGYTF
TRBV7-3	few	.	TRBJ2-1	TGTGCCAGCAGCCGGGACTCCAGCTCCTACAATGAGCAGTTCTTC	CASSRDSSSYNEQFF
TRBV5-4	.	.	TRBJ1-1	TGTGCCAGCAGCTGGGCAGGTATTACTGAAGCTTTCTTT	CASSWAGITEAFF
TRBV29-1	few	TRBD1	TRBJ2-7	TGCAGCGTTGAAGTAGGTCGGACAGGTTGGTCCTACGAGCAGTACTTC	CSVEVGRTGWSYEQYF
TRBV11-2	.	.	TRBJ1-1	TGTGCCAGCAGCTTCAACGGCCGGGGTGGACCTTTCTTT	CASSFNGRGGPFF
TRBV4-1	few	.	TRBJ1-1	TGCGCCAGCAGCCAAATCAGGCGCCGGACTGAAGCTTTCTTT	CASSQIRRRTEAFF
TRBV4-2	.	TRBD2	TRBJ2-1	TGTGCCAGCAGCCAAGACCTGGGACTAGCGGCCTACAATGAGCAGTTCTTC	CASSQDLGLAAYNEQFF
TRBV27	.	.	TRBJ2-7	TGTGCCAGCAGTTTACGGTCGAGCCGTTACCGCTCCTACGAGCAGTACTTC	CASSLRSSRYRSYEQYF
TRBV4-1	few	TRBD2	TRBJ2-2	TGCGCCAGCAGCCAGGGACTAGCGGGGGCGGTAACCGGGGAGCTGTTTTTT	CASSQGLAGAVTGELFF
TRBV18	.	.	TRBJ1-1	TGTGCCAGCTCACCGTTGGAGGGCTTAAACACTGAAGCTTTCTTT	CASSPLEGLNTEAFF
TRBV27	.	.	TRBJ2-1	TGTGCCAGCAGTGATGGGCCAATCTACAATGAGCAGTTCTTC	CASSDGPIYNEQFF
TRBV7-7	few	TRBD1	TRBJ2-5	TGTGCCAGCAGCCCGACAGGGCAAGAGACCCAGTACTTC	CASSPTGQETQYF
TRBV11-2	.	.	TRBJ2-7	TGTGCCAGCAGCTTACAAGGGGGTCTCTACGAGCAGTACTTC	CASSLQGGLYEQYF
TRBV18	few	.	TRBJ1-5	TGTGCCAGCTCACCCACACGTCTCCGGGACAAGACATCGAATAGCAATCAGCCCCAGCATTTT	CASSPTRLRDKTSNSNQPQHF
TRBV19	.	TRBD1	TRBJ1-1	TGTGCCAGTAGTAGACAGGGCTCGAACACTGAAGCTTTCTTT	CASSRQGSNTEAFF
TRBV7-8	.	.	TRBJ1-6	TGTGCCAGCAGCTTAGCGGTCAGGGATTCACCCCTCCACTTT	CASSLAVRDSPLHF
TRBV7-8	.	TRBD1	TRBJ2-5	TGTGCCAGCAGTGAAACAGGGGTCCGCGGGACCCAGTACTTC	CASSETGVRGTQYF
TRBV6-6	.	.	TRBJ1-1	TGTGCCAGCAGTTACCGGGGGAACACTGAAGCTTTCTTT	CASSYRGNTEAFF
TRBV7-2	few	TRBD2	TRBJ2-3	TGTGCCAGCAGCTTAGACGGGACTAGCGGGGATACGCAGTATTTT	CASSLDGTSGDTQYF
TRBV29-1	.	.	TRBJ2-1	TGCAGCGTTGATGATCCCCGGACAGACAATGAGCAGTTCTTC	CSVDDPRTDNEQFF
TRBV6-6	.	TRBD2	TRBJ2-1	TGTGCCAGCAAAGAAGGGCTAGCGGGGTACAATGAGCAGTTCTTC	CASKEGLAGYNEQFF
TRBV19	few	.	TRBJ2-3	TGTGCCACCAGGGTAACAGATACGCAGTATTTT	CATRVTDTQYF
TRBV2	few	TRBD1	TRBJ1-5	TGTGCCAGCAGGGGCGGGACAGCCTTGGGCAATCAGCCCCAGCATTTT	CASRGGTALGNQPQHF
TRBV5-1	few	.	TRBJ2-7	TGCGCCAGCAGCTTGATTAGTTCGGGGGACGAGCAGTACTTC	CASSLISSGDEQYF
TRBV30	few	.	TRBJ2-2	TGTGCCTGGAGTGGGCGGACCGGGGAGCTGTTTTTT	CAWSGRTGELFF
TRBV29-1	.	TRBD1	TRBJ1-1	TGCAGCGTTGAAGAAAACAGGGGTCAAACTGAAGCTTTCTTT	CSVEENRGQTEAFF
TRBV6-1	.	TRBD1	TRBJ2-7	TGTGCCAGCAGAGGACAGGGTCCCTACGAGCAGTACTTC	CASRGQGPYEQYF
TRBV5-1	few	.	TRBJ2-3	TGCGCCAGCAGCCTTGGGACTAGCACAGATACGCAGTATTTT	CASSLGTSTDTQYF
TRBV9	few	TRBD1	TRBJ2-7	TGTGCCAGCAGCGTAGCTACAGGGGCCGCCTACGAGCAGTACTTC	CASSVATGAAYEQYF
TRBV5-1	.	TRBD1	TRBJ2-3	TGCGCCAGCAGCTCACCACGGGACAGGGTCACAGATACGCAGTATTTT	CASSSPRDRVTDTQYF
TRBV27	.	.	TRBJ2-4	TGTGCCAGCAGTTTGTTACCGACGGGCAAAAACATTCAGTACTTC	CASSLLPTGKNIQYF
TRBV2	few	TRBD1	TRBJ1-2	TGTGCCAGCAGTTTACGGACAGGGAGTAACTATGGCTACACCTTC	CASSLRTGSNYGYTF
TRBV29-1	.	.	TRBJ2-7	TGCAGCGTTTACTACCCCTACGAGCAGTACTTC	CSVYYPYEQYF